The T cell receptor beta chain described here comes from a study of human T cells and chemical hapten exposure. Study context: A mostly female patient group had alopecia areata, totalis or universalis.

This clonotype occurred a few times. The study used a library that attached unique molecular identifiers to individual cDNA molecules. Each CDR3 protein gets one entry after TCRdb re-called the RACE reads with MiXCR. Here the sample spans tens of thousands of distinct CDR3 sequences, 9.5% to 10% being singletons. Trimming cost V 5 bases and J 5 bases; bases outside gene matches: 3. Germline V lookup: CDR1 SEHNR, CDR2 FQNEAQ (reference sequence). CDR3 length equals 15 residues. Time point specified: patch test 2, 6 weeks after DPC sensitization. Treatment indicated: therapeutic diphenylcyclopropenone sensitization with weekly scalp DPC. Unfractionated whole blood served as the source for total RNA extraction. Blood draws came first, before each patch test.

The chain joins TRBV7-9 to TRBJ1-6, with 10 bases matching TRBD1. This sequence was found in a woman between 25 and 40 years old with alopecia areata. Some clones in this sample may be carry-over from other donors' samples. Sequenced here: whole blood, sampled in connection with sensitization to the hapten diphenylcyclopropenone (DPC). CDR3 residues: CASSLGQGDNSPLHF. CDR3 sequence (DNA): TGTGCCAGCAGCCTCGGACAGGGGGATAATTCACCCCTCCACTTT.